This entry lists 3 T cell receptor delta chains sequenced from one sample in a study of human gamma delta and Vdelta1 T cells (dated by TCRdb to between 2017 and 2018). Receptor libraries were prepared by PCR. Sequencing was performed on an Illumina MiSeq. Clones were re-identified by TCRdb from the public reads with CATT, and rows with the same DNA were merged. This sample is represented by several hundred delta-chain clones; roughly a tenth of them were singletons. The ten largest make up roughly 84% of the sample. Sequences were obtained from differentiated CD27- Vdelta1 gamma-delta T cells from blood. Every receptor here comes from a human donor in good health.

This clone was seen more than once but under ten times. The genes are TRDV1 and TRDJ1; maybe TRDD2 (6 bases). Germline assignment: CDR1 TSWWSYY and CDR2 QGS. V lost 5 bases and J lost 0, with 28 bases in between. CDR3 length equals 20 residues. CDR3 coding DNA: TGTGCTCTTGGGCCCTTTAAAGGTCCCTTCCCTGGTACGTACACCGATAAACTCATCTTT. Residues: CALGPFKGPFPGTYTDKLIF.

This clone was picked up a small number of times. A far bigger clonotype differs at one base, so this is likely a read error. Different DNA sequences within this sample yield the same CDR3. This rearrangement joins TRDV1 to TRDJ1; 12 nucleotides match TRDD3. The CDR3 runs to 21 residues. CDR1 and CDR2 from the germline V gene are TSWWSYY and QGS. The chain's CDR3 is CALGVGPVLAWGIRHTDKLIF. The CDR3 coding sequence is TGTGCCCTTGGGGTTGGCCCTGTCTTAGCCTGGGGGATACGGCACACCGATAAACTCATCTTT.

The sample holds a few counts of this clone. For this DNA, TCRdb reports the protein of a much larger clone, which diverges at residue 12, most likely from a read error; the protein presented here is translated directly from the DNA. The J gene is TRDJ1, the V gene TRDV1, with 8 bases that match TRDD3. CDR3 length: 19 amino acids. Germline V gene data show CDR1 as TSWWSYY and CDR2 as QGS. The trim removed 1 base at V and 0 bases at J, leaving 13 bases unmatched. CDR3 coding DNA: TGTGCTCTTGGGGAACAGTCGTACCCGTGGGGGATGAACACCGATAAACTCATCTTT. Encoded protein: CALGEQSYPWGMNTDKLIF.